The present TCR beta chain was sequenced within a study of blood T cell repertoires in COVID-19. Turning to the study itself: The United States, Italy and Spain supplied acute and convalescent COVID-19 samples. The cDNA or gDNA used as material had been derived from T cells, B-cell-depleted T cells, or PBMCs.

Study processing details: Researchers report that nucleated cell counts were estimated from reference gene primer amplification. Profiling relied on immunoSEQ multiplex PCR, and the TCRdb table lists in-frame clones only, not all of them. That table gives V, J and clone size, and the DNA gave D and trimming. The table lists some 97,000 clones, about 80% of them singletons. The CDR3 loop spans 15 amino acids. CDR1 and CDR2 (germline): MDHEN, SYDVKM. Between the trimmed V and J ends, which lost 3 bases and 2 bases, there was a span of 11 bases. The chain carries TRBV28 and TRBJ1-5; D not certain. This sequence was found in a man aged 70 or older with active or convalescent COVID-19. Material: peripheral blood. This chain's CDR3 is CASSFYGEGNQPQHF. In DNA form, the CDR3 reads TGTGCCAGCAGTTTTTACGGTGAGGGCAATCAGCCCCAGCATTTT.